This TCR beta chain is from a study of T cell responses to AZD1222 COVID-19 vaccine (dated by TCRdb to the early 2020s). For context, the study as a whole: AZD1222 recipients with second doses at about 4 weeks or about 12 weeks were pooled, because spike-specific TCR depth and breadth did not differ between schedules. TCR sequencing was performed for roughly 250 trial participants, of whom approximately 200 were given two doses of AZD1222 and around 25 were given two doses of MenACWY control vaccine. Enrollment into the trials was organized by age into subgroups of 18-55, 56-69 and 70-plus years, and those subgroups contained roughly 150, 30 and 60 TCR-sequenced participants, respectively.

As to this clone: Its cognate antigen has yet to be identified. Qualities for individual bases were not recorded, and no much larger clone is one base off.

The CDR3 regions of human TCRbeta chains were analyzed by immunosequencing. The published analysis was carried out like this. Repertoire TCRs were checked for matches against a reference library of SARS-CoV-2-specific TCRs that had been generated using the MIRA antigen-specificity platform. Breadth was defined as the fraction of unique TCRs that were SARS-CoV-2-associated, and depth was defined as the fraction of total T cells that were SARS-CoV-2-associated. Using the MIRA data, each spike-specific TCR was assigned both to the spike region to which the TCR was reactive and to a CD4 or CD8 class. Log10-transformed breadth and depth values were compared by one-way ANOVA with Sidak's multiple comparisons tests. TCRdb retrieved this table from immuneACCESS and kept in-frame rearrangements only. Not all clones are present; in checked studies, unresolved V genes account for under half, and no reason is known for the remainder. D and trimming were read from the DNA, whereas the V and J calls and clone size are those reported in that table. Present in this sample are over 150,000 clones, 85% to 90% of which were seen just once. The ten largest make up 6.9% of the sample.

General conclusions and limits of the study: Spike-specific TCR breadth and depth rose significantly after two AZD1222 doses compared with day 0 and with MenACWY recipients. Nearly half of unique spike-specific TCRs reportedly recognized epitopes outside regions mutated in the B.1.351 and B.1.1.7 variants. No day 14 peak-response samples were available, so repertoires were characterized only after the peak T cell response. In the small 56-69-year group, the increase in depth fell short of significance, most likely because of low power. Only a handful of AZD1222 recipients were SARS-CoV-2 seropositive at baseline, limiting conclusions about previously exposed vaccinees. Participants were mostly white British, with more females than males. The authors suggested clonal diversity may have been underestimated. The whole spike protein was spanned by vaccine-associated CD4 TCRs, and dominant responses were seen in regions 160-218 and 743-854.

Sample time point, as interpreted from the label and publication: baseline before first vaccination. Vaccinee samples came from UK trials COV001 and COV002, including a single-blind randomized controlled phase 2/3 trial of AZD1222 (ChAdOx1 nCoV-19) in healthy adults. For TCRbeta chain sequencing, PBMC samples were collected from trial participants at day 0 and at day 28 after the second dose. The source is an adult in good health. This sample comprised peripheral blood, obtained on day 0 of AZD1222 vaccination.

The DNA sequence is TGCGCCAGCAGCTTCGCCCCCGAAGGGGGCTACACCTTC. This encodes CASSFAPEGGYTF. This chain is built from TRBV5-1 and TRBJ1-2; the D gene assignment is ambiguous. The junction carries 13 bases between V and J, which are trimmed by 2 bases and 8 bases respectively. The CDR3 numbers 13 residues from cysteine through phenylalanine. Only the CDR3 region is kept as DNA, spanning 39 bases read in frame from base 1. For CDR1 and CDR2, the germline V gene lists SGHRS and YFSETQ.